This T cell receptor beta chain originates from a study of shared clonotypes between healthy human individuals. Overall study: Three plates each covered CD4 naive and memory; CD8 naive two, CD8 memory one.

Overall study results and limits: Naive subsets usually exceeded memory subsets in estimated richness. Genetic and exposure-history diversity was limited by the few donors. Despite large depth, rarefaction showed incomplete sorted-subset sequencing.

This clone was seen a few times. The antigen is unknown. The V gene's germline CDR1 is SGHTA and CDR2 FQGNSA. V lost 1 base, J lost 3 bases, and 16 bases lay in between. The CDR3 sequence is 17 residues long. TCRdb's table, derived via immunoSEQ multiplex PCR, lists solely in-frame clones and lacks some. The data show a few hundred thousand clones, over 60% seen once. The sequence came from a young man in good health. The gene calls are TRBV7-2 and TRBJ1-3; D remains ambiguous. The sequencing sample was made of memory CD4+ T cells sorted from blood. Subset denoted: CD45RA-negative fraction. CDR3 in amino acids: CASSLVATARSGNTIYF. CDR3 nucleotides: TGTGCCAGCAGCTTAGTAGCAACCGCACGAAGTGGAAACACCATATATTTT.